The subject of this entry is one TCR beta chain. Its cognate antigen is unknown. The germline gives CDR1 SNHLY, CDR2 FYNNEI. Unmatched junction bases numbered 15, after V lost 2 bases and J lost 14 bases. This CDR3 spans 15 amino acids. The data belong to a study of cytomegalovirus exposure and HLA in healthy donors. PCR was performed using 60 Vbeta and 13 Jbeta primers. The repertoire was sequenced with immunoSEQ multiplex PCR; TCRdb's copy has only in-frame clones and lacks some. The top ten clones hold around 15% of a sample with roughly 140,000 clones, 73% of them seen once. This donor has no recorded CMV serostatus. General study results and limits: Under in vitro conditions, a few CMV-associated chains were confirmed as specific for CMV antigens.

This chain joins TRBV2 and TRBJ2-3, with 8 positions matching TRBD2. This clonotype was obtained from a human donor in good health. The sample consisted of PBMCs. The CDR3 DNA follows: TGTGCCAGCAGTGAAATCCTGCCGAGTAGCGGGATGTGGTATTTT. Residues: CASSEILPSSGMWYF.